This TCR beta chain was identified during a study of shared clonotypes between healthy human individuals. The CDR3 spans 13 residues. Germline CDR1 is SQVTM and CDR2 is ANQGSEA. V shed 7 bases and J 2 bases; nucleotides not matched to a gene: 7. The assay was immunoSEQ multiplex PCR, and TCRdb's table has in-frame clones only and misses some. The sample records approximately 1,000,000 clones, 75% to 80% being singletons. This TCR was recovered from a man between 18 and 29 years old in good health. Some clones in this sample may be carry-over from other donors' samples. Sequencing was done on a sample of memory CD4+ T cells from PBMCs. Noted subset: CD45RA-negative fraction. The rearrangement links TRBV29-1 to TRBJ2-5; 7 nucleotides line up with TRBD2. The CDR3 DNA sequence: TGCAGCGGTGAGCTAGCGGAACAAGAGACCCAGTACTTC. Translated: CSGELAEQETQYF.